These 23 T cell receptor beta chains were all obtained from the same sample, sequenced in a study of a mutant IDH1 vaccine in newly diagnosed glioma. Sample time point: baseline, week 1 (first vaccination visit). The treatment is: pre-vaccination baseline after standard-of-care therapy. TCRdb keeps only in-frame clones here, not all; method: immunoSEQ multiplex PCR. The repertoire includes tens of thousands of clones, under 85% of them detected once, and roughly 5.9% sits in the top ten. Sample: PBMCs, taken from a glioma patient treated with radiotherapy, temozolomide or both. Receptor source: a man aged 35-49 years with glioma.

CDR3 bases: TGTGCCAGCAGCCAGGGACTAGAGTTGTACGAGCAGTACTTC. Its protein is CASSQGLELYEQYF. The rearrangement joins TRBV14 to TRBJ2-7; 8 bases agree with TRBD2. V shed 3 bases and J 4 bases; nucleotides not matched to a gene: 5. The CDR3 consists of 14 residues. In germline, CDR1 is SGHDN, CDR2 FVKESK.

The chain recombines TRBV5-1 with TRBJ2-3; 14 bases match TRBD2. J gave up 1 base and V 0 bases, and 4 bases lay outside the gene matches. The CDR3 has 18 amino acids. The V gene's germline CDR1 is SGHRS and CDR2 YFSETQ. This CDR3 reads CASSLGLAGGPGTDTQYF. CDR3 coding DNA: TGCGCCAGCAGCTTGGGACTAGCGGGAGGGCCGGGCACAGATACGCAGTATTTT.

This chain connects TRBV19 to TRBJ2-1; 7 positions agree with TRBD2. The CDR3 spans 16 residues. Germline CDR1 is LNHDA and CDR2 is SQIVND (reference sequence). With V trimmed by 3 bases and J by 4 bases, 9 bases remained unmatched. The CDR3 region is CASSILSGGRYNEQFF. For the CDR3, the DNA is TGTGCCAGTAGTATCCTCTCGGGCGGGAGATACAATGAGCAGTTCTTC.

This chain uses TRBV6-5 with TRBJ1-5; 7 bases match TRBD1. The CDR3 spans 15 residues. J gave up 5 bases and V 6 bases, and 10 bases lay outside the gene matches. The germline gives CDR1 MNHEY, CDR2 SVGAGI. The CDR3 protein is CASRRTGPSHQPQHF. In nucleotides, the CDR3 is TGTGCCAGCAGAAGGACAGGTCCAAGTCATCAGCCCCAGCATTTT.

The chain has TRBV2 and TRBJ1-3, with TRBD1 matching over 9 bases. The V and J ends lost 4 bases and 4 bases, in that order; junction bases with no gene match: 8. CDR1 and CDR2 (germline): SNHLY, FYNNEI. The length of the CDR3 is 16 residues. DNA for the CDR3: TGTGCCAGCAGTGGTACCACAGGGGGCGTAGGAAACACCATATATTTT. Protein sequence: CASSGTTGGVGNTIYF.

This rearrangement joins TRBV30 to TRBJ1-5; 8 nucleotides align to TRBD1. Germline lookup yields CDR1 GTSNPN and CDR2 SVGIG (reference sequence). Unmatched junction bases numbered 2, after V lost 3 bases and J lost 1 base. CDR3 size: 14 residues. The chain's CDR3 is CAWRTGASNQPQHF. In DNA, the CDR3 is TGTGCCTGGAGGACAGGGGCGAGCAATCAGCCCCAGCATTTT.

The chain couples TRBV2 to TRBJ1-1; D not certain. The V gene lost 3 bases and the J gene lost 5 bases, with 19 bases spanning the gap. CDR3 length: 16 residues. Germline CDR1 and CDR2: SNHLY and FYNNEI. CDR3 sequence: CASSDLHSPVRTEAFF. For the CDR3, the DNA is TGTGCCAGCAGTGATTTGCATTCCCCAGTGAGGACTGAAGCTTTCTTT.

J is TRBJ2-7 and V is TRBV5-4; the D gene is possibly TRBD1 (6 bases). The CDR3 covers 14 residues. Germline loops: CDR1 SGHNT, CDR2 YYREEE (reference sequence). Trimming left V 0 bases short and J 0 bases short, with 7 bases between. CDR3 coding DNA: TGTGCCAGCAGCTTGGCGGGACACTCCTACGAGCAGTACTTC. The encoded protein is CASSLAGHSYEQYF. The full variable domain, in which reference TRBV5-4 and TRBJ2-7 provide the parts outside the CDR3, is ETGVTQSPTHLIKTRGQQVTLRCSSQSGHNTVSWYQQALGQGPQFIFQYYREEENGRGNFPPRFSGLQFPNYSSELNVNALELDDSALYLCASSLAGHSYEQYFGPGTRLTVT.

This chain joins TRBV29-1 and TRBJ1-2, with a tentative D call TRBD1 (5 bases). V lost 7 bases to trimming and J lost 7 bases, with 13 bases between them. There are 11 residues in the CDR3. The germline V gene encodes CDR1 SQVTM and CDR2 ANQGSEA. In DNA form, the CDR3 reads TGCAGCGGGCAGGGACCTGCTGGCTACACCTTC. It codes for CSGQGPAGYTF.

This chain connects TRBV5-6 to TRBJ2-6; no reliable D call. The CDR3 is 14 residues long. The germline V gene has CDR1 SGHDT and CDR2 YYEEEE. Trimming left V 4 bases short and J 4 bases short, with 9 bases between. As DNA, the CDR3 is TGTGCCAGCAGCGGCGTTGGGGGGGCCAACGTCCTGACTTTC. Translating it yields CASSGVGGANVLTF.

This clone appeared a few times. The V gene is TRBV2, the J gene TRBJ1-5; tentatively, D is TRBD1 (5 bases). The germline CDR1 and CDR2 sequences are SNHLY and FYNNEI. The CDR3 runs 15 residues. Between the trimmed V and J ends, which lost 2 bases and 1 base, there was a span of 9 bases. CDR3 loop: CASSENRPSNQPQHF. The CDR3 DNA reads TGTGCCAGCAGTGAAAACAGGCCAAGCAATCAGCCCCAGCATTTT.

The gene calls are TRBV20-1 and TRBJ2-2; D gene uncertain. Trimming cost V 4 bases and J 6 bases, with 6 bases left between them. This CDR3 spans 11 amino acids. Germline V gene sequence: CDR1 DFQATT, CDR2 SNEGSKA (reference sequence). Written as DNA, the CDR3 is TGCAGTGCTACCAAGTCCGGGGAGCTGTTTTTT. It translates to CSATKSGELFF.

The genes are TRBV18 and TRBJ1-1, with D uncertain. V was pared by 0 bases and J by 5 bases, with 16 bases between. Germline lookup yields CDR1 KGHSH and CDR2 LQKENI. The CDR3 extends over 16 amino acids. Here the CDR3 reads CASSPPRIFRGTEAFF. The CDR3 DNA reads TGTGCCAGCTCACCACCTCGAATATTCCGGGGAACTGAAGCTTTCTTT.

The rearrangement uses TRBV7-8 and TRBJ1-1; D remains ambiguous. This CDR3 has 15 residues. Per the germline V gene, CDR1 is SGHVS and CDR2 is FQNEAQ. V was shortened by 3 bases and J by 4 bases, with 15 bases between the two germline ends. The CDR3 DNA follows: TGTGCCAGCAGCTTGGGGTGGAGGGAGGGCACTGAAGCTTTCTTT. Translation gives CASSLGWREGTEAFF.

CDR3 DNA sequence: TGTGCCAGCAATCCTTTCAGGGGGCGTACTGAAGCTTTCTTT. Translating gives CASNPFRGRTEAFF. The chain recombines TRBV6-6 with TRBJ1-1, with TRBD1 identical over 8 bases. Germline values: CDR1 MNHNY, CDR2 SVGAGI (reference sequence). The CDR3 is 14 amino acids. Germline trimming cut 7 bases from V and 5 bases from J; bases unmatched to any gene: 9.

The J gene is TRBJ2-5, the V gene TRBV6-1, with D possibly TRBD1 on 6 matching bases. Trimming shortened V by 6 bases and J by 2 bases, and 10 bases separated the two germline ends. The CDR3 runs 13 residues. CDR1 and CDR2 from the germline V gene are MNHNS and SASEGT. The CDR3: CASSGTPQETQYF. The CDR3 DNA is TGTGCCAGCAGCGGGACACCGCAAGAGACCCAGTACTTC.

This sequence joins TRBV20-1 and TRBJ1-2; D is uncertain. The length of the CDR3 is 11 residues. Trimming stripped 1 base from V and 5 bases from J, with 5 bases between. The germline V gene encodes CDR1 DFQATT and CDR2 SNEGSKA (reference sequence). In DNA form, the CDR3 reads TGCAGTGCTAGAGTTCCTTATGGCTACACCTTC. Its protein product is CSARVPYGYTF.

The CDR3 reads CASSQGGGETQYF. DNA for the CDR3: TGCGCCAGCAGCCAAGGAGGGGGTGAGACCCAGTACTTC. The chain links TRBV5-1 to TRBJ2-5; D assignment may be TRBD1 or TRBD2 (6 bases each). The CDR3 consists of 13 residues. Germline values: CDR1 SGHRS, CDR2 YFSETQ. Trimming shortened V by 4 bases and J by 5 bases, and 12 bases separated the two germline ends.

V and J are TRBV6-1 and TRBJ2-7, with 7 nucleotides matching TRBD1. V lost 7 bases and J lost 2; bases outside the gene matches: 2. Germline assignment: CDR1 MNHNS and CDR2 SASEGT. CDR3 length: 12 amino acids. CDR3 amino acids: CASIGTAYEQYF. The CDR3 nucleotides are TGTGCCAGCATCGGGACAGCCTACGAGCAGTACTTC.

The chain has TRBV4-1 and TRBJ1-1; no clear D gene. The CDR3 sequence is 15 residues long. The V end was cut by 3 bases, the J end by 1 base, with 12 bases between. CDR1 is MGHRA, CDR2 YSYEKL, per germline. The chain's CDR3 is CASSQNPARNTEAFF. As DNA, the CDR3 is TGCGCCAGCAGCCAGAACCCCGCGAGGAACACTGAAGCTTTCTTT.

The J gene is TRBJ1-2, the V gene TRBV6-6, with a weak D call TRBD1 (5 bases). V shed 3 bases and J shed 8 bases, with 16 bases lying between them. Germline CDR1 is MNHNY and CDR2 is SVGAGI (reference sequence). The CDR3 spans 14 residues. This chain's CDR3 is CASSYKEPWDGYTF. CDR3 in DNA: TGTGCCAGCAGTTATAAGGAGCCCTGGGACGGCTACACCTTC.

V gene TRBV7-9 combines with J gene TRBJ1-1, with D tentatively TRBD1 (6 bases). This CDR3 is 16 amino acids long. Deletions cut 5 bases from V and 1 base from J, with 17 bases between. Germline-derived CDR1 and CDR2 are SEHNR and FQNEAQ (reference sequence). The CDR3 bases are TGTGCCAGCAGCCCACTGGGATTGACAGGGAACACTGAAGCTTTCTTT. The encoded protein is CASSPLGLTGNTEAFF.

This sequence joins TRBV19 and TRBJ2-2; TRBD1 aligns across 7 bases. The junction had 6 bases not matched to a gene; V was cut back by 9 bases and J by 2 bases. This CDR3 region has 14 residues. Germline lookup yields CDR1 LNHDA and CDR2 SQIVND (reference sequence). The CDR3 sequence: CASLDRANTGELFF. CDR3 nucleotides: TGTGCCAGCCTTGACAGGGCAAACACCGGGGAGCTGTTTTTT. The whole variable domain, remainder taken from reference TRBV19 and TRBJ2-2, is DGGITQSPKYLFRKEGQNVTLSCEQNLNHDAMYWYRQDPGQGLRLIYYSQIVNDFQKGDIAEGYSVSREKKESFPLTVTSAQKNPTAFYLCASLDRANTGELFFGEGSRLTVL.